This T cell receptor (beta chain) derives from a study of radiotherapy plus CTLA-4 blockade in lung cancer. Trimming removed 6 bases from V and 5 bases from J; junction bases left unmatched: 11. The CDR3 sequence is 15 residues long. Germline CDR1 and CDR2: LNHDA and SQIVND (reference sequence). The protocol was immunoSEQ multiplex PCR, while the TCRdb copy is restricted to in-frame clones and leaves out a portion. This table holds about 28,000 clones, less than 85% found once. The starting material was peripheral blood, obtained from a patient treated with radiotherapy plus ipilimumab. V gene TRBV19 combines with J gene TRBJ2-7, with 9 bases fitting TRBD1. The clonotype comes from a human donor with non-small cell lung cancer who had stable disease on radiotherapy plus ipilimumab. Here the CDR3 reads CASRQDGTGFHEQYF. The CDR3 coding sequence is TGTGCCAGTAGACAAGACGGGACAGGGTTCCACGAGCAGTACTTC. Full variable domain (rest looked up from reference TRBV19 and TRBJ2-7): DGGITQSPKYLFRKEGQNVTLSCEQNLNHDAMYWYRQDPGQGLRLIYYSQIVNDFQKGDIAEGYSVSREKKESFPLTVTSAQKNPTAFYLCASRQDGTGFHEQYFGPGTRLTVT.